Following are 17 T cell receptor beta chains from one sample sequenced in a study of naive and memory T cell subsets. Findings and limits, study-wide: A few larger clonotypes appeared in naive repertoires, especially CD8, possibly memory cells re-expressing CD45RA.

No antigen is known for these receptors. Two oligonucleotides, mixed equimolar, formed the beta constant-region primer covering TRBC1 and TRBC2. Nested alpha and beta constant-region primers with the SP2 primer drove four PCR rounds on ligated cDNA. One entry per CDR3 protein results from TCRdb running MiXCR on the UMI-ligation and nested PCR reads. The sample lists 130,000 to 150,000 distinct CDR3 sequences, under 25% occurring once. The sequenced sample consisted of naive CD4+ T cells from blood. These receptors came from a human donor in good health.

This clonotype came up a few times. This chain joins TRBV28 and TRBJ2-1; a weak D match, TRBD2 (6 bases). Germline CDR1 is MDHEN and CDR2 is SYDVKM. V dropped 6 bases and J dropped 5 bases, with 11 bases sitting between them. The CDR3 has 13 residues. The CDR3 DNA is TGTGCCAGCAGACAACTAGCAAACAATGAGCAGTTCTTC. Its translation: CASRQLANNEQFF.

Points on this clonotype: It may be a read error: a sequence one base away is much more abundant. The rearrangement uses TRBV27 and TRBJ1-6; 7 nucleotides agree with TRBD1. The CDR3 is 15 residues long. Per germline, CDR1 MNHEY and CDR2 SMNVEV (reference sequence). CDR3 region: CASRPAGTENSPLRF. The DNA for the CDR3 is TGTGCCAGCAGGCCTGCTGGGACAGAGAATTCACCCCTCCGCTTT.

The V call is TRBV5-5, the J call TRBJ1-2; 7 nucleotides match TRBD1. Germline V gives CDR1 SGHKS, CDR2 YYEKEE (reference sequence). The J segment lost 5 bases and the V segment lost 2 bases, leaving 6 bases of the junction unmatched. The CDR3 contains 14 residues. The CDR3 coding sequence is TGTGCCAGCAGCTTTGACAGGGCCCGATATGGCTACACCTTC. Its translation is CASSFDRARYGYTF.

CDR3 DNA: TGCGCCAGCGGAGGACCGGGCAAGACTGAAGCTTTCTTT. The encoded protein is CASGGPGKTEAFF. This chain joins TRBV5-1 and TRBJ1-1; D unresolved. Trimming stripped 7 bases from V and 5 bases from J, with 15 bases between. Germline values: CDR1 SGHRS, CDR2 YFSETQ. The length of the CDR3 is 13 residues.

This clonotype was counted only a few times. The V and J genes are TRBV15 and TRBJ2-1, with D perhaps matching TRBD1 or TRBD2 (6 bases each). The V gene lost 8 bases and the J gene lost 6 bases, with 17 bases spanning the gap. Germline CDR1 LNHNV, CDR2 YYDKDF (reference sequence). The CDR3 spans 14 residues. As DNA, the CDR3 is TGTGCCACCGGAGGGTTAAAGACAGGCAATGAGCAGTTCTTC. Protein sequence: CATGGLKTGNEQFF.

V is TRBV6-4 and J is TRBJ2-1, with D perhaps given as TRBD1 or TRBD2 (5 bases each). This CDR3 is 15 amino acids long. The V and J ends lost 0 bases and 6 bases respectively, with 12 bases between them. Germline CDR1 is MRHNA and CDR2 is SNTAGT. CDR3 amino acids: CASSDSGRPSNEQFF. The CDR3 bases are TGTGCCAGCAGTGACTCGGGACGTCCCTCCAATGAGCAGTTCTTC.

This clonotype was observed a few times. This chain links TRBV20-1 with TRBJ2-7; D is undetermined. Deletions cut 3 bases from V and 3 bases from J, with 12 bases between. This CDR3 is built from 13 residues. CDR1 DFQATT and CDR2 SNEGSKA come from the germline V gene (reference sequence). The CDR3 coding sequence is TGCAGTGCTAGCGTGCCCCCTAACTACGAGCAGTACTTC. Protein product: CSASVPPNYEQYF.

The CDR3 loop is CASSQDGLAGFQETQYF. DNA for the CDR3: TGCGCCAGCAGCCAAGATGGGCTAGCGGGATTCCAAGAGACCCAGTACTTC. The chain carries TRBV4-1 and TRBJ2-5; 9 bases line up with TRBD2. With V trimmed by 0 bases and J by 1 base, 6 bases remained unmatched. Germline loops: CDR1 MGHRA, CDR2 YSYEKL. The CDR3 totals 17 residues.

V and J are TRBV28 and TRBJ1-2, with D tentatively TRBD1 (6 bases). The germline V and J ends were trimmed by 2 bases and 8 bases, with 12 bases remaining between them. CDR3 size: 13 residues. From germline, CDR1 is MDHEN and CDR2 SYDVKM. The CDR3: CASSLMGAKGYTF. In nucleotides, the CDR3 is TGTGCCAGCAGTTTAATGGGGGCAAAGGGCTACACCTTC.

This clonotype occurred a few times. The chain couples TRBV20-1 to TRBJ2-5; tentatively, D is TRBD2 (5 bases). Trimming took off 7 bases at V and 5 bases at J, with 23 bases between the two ends. This CDR3 region has 15 residues. In germline, CDR1 is DFQATT, CDR2 SNEGSKA (reference sequence). DNA for the CDR3: TGCAGTGTTTTTCCCCAGTGGGGAGTCGGGGAGACCCAGTACTTC. Translation: CSVFPQWGVGETQYF.

The gene calls are TRBV7-6 and TRBJ2-2; D is unclear. V gave up 3 bases and J gave up 9 bases, with 8 bases separating them. The CDR3 sequence is 12 residues long. The V gene's germline CDR1 is SGHVS and CDR2 FNYEAQ. The CDR3 DNA follows: TGTGCCAGCAGCTTGGTTCTACGGGAGCTGTTTTTT. Protein sequence: CASSLVLRELFF.

This chain links TRBV4-3 with TRBJ2-1, with no clear D. The germline V gene encodes CDR1 LGHNA and CDR2 YSLEER. CDR3 size: 14 residues. Trimming shortened V by 7 bases and J by 5 bases, and 15 bases separated the two germline ends. Written as DNA, the CDR3 is TGCGCCAGCACGAAAAACGTCTGGGACAATGAGCAGTTCTTC. It is translated as CASTKNVWDNEQFF.

This clonotype was counted between two and nine times. This chain connects TRBV11-2 to TRBJ1-4, with D possibly TRBD1 on 5 matching bases. Germline V gives CDR1 SGHAT, CDR2 FQNNGV. V lost 3 bases, J lost 8 bases, and 13 bases lay in between. The CDR3 has 14 amino acids. CDR3 in DNA: TGTGCCAGCAGCTTCGACGGGGGGGGAGAAAAACTGTTTTTT. Amino acids: CASSFDGGGEKLFF. The variable domain in full, completed from reference TRBV11-2 and TRBJ1-4, reads EAGVAQSPRYKIIEKRQSVAFWCNPISGHATLYWYQQILGQGPKLLIQFQNNGVVDDSQLPKDRFSAERLKGVDSTLKIQPAKLEDSAVYLCASSFDGGGEKLFFGSGTQLSVL.

This clonotype was counted between two and nine times. This sequence joins TRBV11-2 and TRBJ2-1, with 13 bases lining up with TRBD2. This CDR3 spans 18 amino acids. CDR1 is SGHAT and CDR2 is FQNNGV in the germline V gene. V shed 5 bases, J shed 2 bases, and the junction held 9 bases outside the gene matches. CDR3 bases: TGTGCCAGCAGCCCCGCAGGACTAGCGGGAGCCCCCTACAATGAGCAGTTCTTC. Translated, it gives CASSPAGLAGAPYNEQFF. The full variable domain, with the rest looked up from reference TRBV11-2 and TRBJ2-1, is EAGVAQSPRYKIIEKRQSVAFWCNPISGHATLYWYQQILGQGPKLLIQFQNNGVVDDSQLPKDRFSAERLKGVDSTLKIQPAKLEDSAVYLCASSPAGLAGAPYNEQFFGPGTRLTVL.

Here the CDR3 DNA reads TGCAGTGCTAGAGATATAGGTCGTAGCACAGATACGCAGTATTTT. This codes for CSARDIGRSTDTQYF. The chain is built from TRBV20-1 and TRBJ2-3; no firm D call. Germline CDR1 and CDR2: DFQATT and SNEGSKA (reference sequence). This CDR3 is built from 15 residues. The V gene lost 0 bases and the J gene lost 0 bases, with 10 bases spanning the gap.

The chain has TRBV5-1 and TRBJ2-1; 14 bases agree with TRBD2. The CDR3 runs 17 residues. Trimming took 2 bases from V and 5 from J; bases not matched to a gene: 6. CDR1 and CDR2 from the germline V gene are SGHRS and YFSETQ. CDR3 sequence reads: CASSFLTSGRGDNEQFF. CDR3 nucleotide sequence: TGCGCCAGCAGCTTCCTGACTAGCGGGAGGGGGGACAATGAGCAGTTCTTC.

This chain joins TRBV6-1 and TRBJ2-7; a possible D gene is TRBD1 (6 bases). Trimming pared 6 bases from V and 4 bases from J, leaving 16 bases between. This CDR3 is built from 14 residues. Germline V gene sequence: CDR1 MNHNS, CDR2 SASEGT. CDR3 nucleotide sequence: TGTGCCAGCAGACCCGGGACACGAAGTTACGAGCAGTACTTC. Protein: CASRPGTRSYEQYF.